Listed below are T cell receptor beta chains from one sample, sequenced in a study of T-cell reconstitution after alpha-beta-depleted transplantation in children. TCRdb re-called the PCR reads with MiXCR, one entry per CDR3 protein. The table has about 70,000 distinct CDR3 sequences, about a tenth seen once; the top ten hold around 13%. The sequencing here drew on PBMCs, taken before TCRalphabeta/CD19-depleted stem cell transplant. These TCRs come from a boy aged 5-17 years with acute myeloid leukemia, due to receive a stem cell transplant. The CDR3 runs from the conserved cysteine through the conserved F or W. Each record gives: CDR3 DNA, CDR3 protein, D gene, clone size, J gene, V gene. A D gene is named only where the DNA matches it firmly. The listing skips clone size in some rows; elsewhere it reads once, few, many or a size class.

TGCAGTGCTACGAAGGCTTTCTTT CSATKAFF - many TRBJ1-1 TRBV20-1
TGTGCCAGCAGTTCTGGACAGGAGCCTCCCTATGGCTACACCTTC CASSSGQEPPYGYTF TRBD1 many TRBJ1-2 TRBV28
TGTGCCAGCAGTTTATCGTGGCGGGACTCGCAGTATTTT CASSLSWRDSQYF - many TRBJ2-3 TRBV27
TGTGCCAGTAGCGACGGGACTAGGGTTACAGATACGCAGTATTTT CASSDGTRVTDTQYF TRBD2 - TRBJ2-3 TRBV19
TGCGCCAGCAGCCAAGTGACTAGCGGGGACTCCTACAATGAGCAGTTCTTC CASSQVTSGDSYNEQFF TRBD2 many TRBJ2-1 TRBV4-1
TGCAGCGTTGAAGGGGGAGGGAACGAGGCTTTCTTT CSVEGGGNEAFF - - TRBJ1-1 TRBV29-1
TGTGCCAGCAGCCCTCTTCGAGGCGGGGGACTCTACGAGCAGTACTTC CASSPLRGGGLYEQYF TRBD2 many TRBJ2-7 TRBV11-2
TGTGCCAGCAGTCCAGCGGGGGCACGGCTAGCCAAAAACATTCAGTACTTC CASSPAGARLAKNIQYF TRBD2 many TRBJ2-4 TRBV7-2
TGTGCCAGCAGCTTACTTCCACAGGGGGCGAAGGATGAGCAGTTCTTC CASSLLPQGAKDEQFF TRBD1 many TRBJ2-1 TRBV7-9
TGTGCCAGCAGCCTGGGACGGGGCACAGATACGCAGTATTTT CASSLGRGTDTQYF - many TRBJ2-3 TRBV5-4
TGTGCCAGCAGCAGGGGGCCCCCGGGACGAAGGCTGTCGGATGGCTACACCTTC CASSRGPPGRRLSDGYTF TRBD1 - TRBJ1-2 TRBV11-2
TGTGCCAGCAGCTTAGGGAGGATCGGGGGGACGCTGACTGAAGCTTTCTTT CASSLGRIGGTLTEAFF - many TRBJ1-1 TRBV7-6
TGTGCCTGGAGTGTAGATGTATGGGGACTAGCGGTTAACAATGAGCAGTTCTTC CAWSVDVWGLAVNNEQFF TRBD2 - TRBJ2-1 TRBV30
TGCGCCAGCAGCCTTCAGAGTGGGACAGATACGCAGTATTTT CASSLQSGTDTQYF - few TRBJ2-3 TRBV4-1